The T cell receptor beta chain under discussion was sequenced for a study of blood T cell repertoires in COVID-19 (dated by TCRdb to the early 2020s). Turning to the overall study: Samples from collaborators originated in the United States, Italy and Spain and spanned both the acute and convalescent phases of COVID-19. The prospective study material was composed of cDNA or gDNA derived from T cells, B-cell-depleted T cells, or PBMCs. The dataset comprised deeply sampled blood TCRbeta repertoires from subjects exposed to, actively infected with, or recovered from COVID-19. The repertoires were released in a freely available public database meant as a resource for research on the immune response to SARS-CoV-2. Samples were obtained from the ongoing ImmuneRACE study (first 160 participants) and from 1,254 subjects provided by 6 global collaborators. A de-identified subject ID, COVID-19 status, age in years and sex were almost always included in the sample metadata. Where HLA class I and class II types were available, the types were taken from metadata supplied by the sample provider, not from assay-based typing. On the study overall, not on this receptor specifically: Clinical and demographic metadata were provided uncurated, with the amount varying by source and participant.

The CDR3, from cysteine to phenylalanine, totals 17 residues. The CDR3 DNA has 51 bases and is translated from base 1. V trim: 0 bases; J trim: 9 bases; unmatched bases: 11. Per the germline V gene, MGHRA is the CDR1 and YSYEKL is the CDR2. At one collaborating source in Seattle, patients were enrolled during active infection and were followed longitudinally through the course of disease. The collaborating institutions used their own protocols to collect whole blood in K2EDTA tubes. For TCRbeta analysis, collaborators shipped samples in one of three forms: frozen whole blood, isolated PBMCs, or DNA extracted from either of those sample types. TCRbeta CDR3 regions were amplified from genomic DNA by means of the immunoSEQ Assay, a bias-controlled multiplex PCR. The source study handled its data this way. The number of nucleated cells in each sample was estimated from the amplification of reference gene primers within the assay. To quantify the absolute abundance of each unique TCRbeta CDR3 rearrangement, sequence reads were collapsed and filtered. For each sample, productive Simpson clonality was calculated by taking the square root of Simpson's diversity index across productive rearrangements. In its TCRdb copy, this immuneACCESS table keeps in-frame sequences only and misses some clones. Where compared with another copy, unresolved V genes explain less than half of these, and the others have no known cause. V, J and clone size reflect that table, while D and trimming were determined from the DNA. A total of over 250,000 clones appear in this sample, 91% of them only once. Of the sample, approximately 2.6% is held by the ten largest clones.

In the case of this clone: The target of this receptor is not known. Base quality data are lacking; no much larger clone is found one base away.

The source is a person aged 18-30 years with COVID-19, enrolled during active disease. Rearrangement joined TRBV4-1 to TRBJ1-6, with 7 bases in between that match TRBD1. The specimen was peripheral blood. The CDR3 amino acid sequence is: CASSQDTADRLGSPLHF. The DNA sequence is given as TGCGCCAGCAGCCAAGATACAGCGGACAGGCTCGGTTCACCCCTCCACTTT.